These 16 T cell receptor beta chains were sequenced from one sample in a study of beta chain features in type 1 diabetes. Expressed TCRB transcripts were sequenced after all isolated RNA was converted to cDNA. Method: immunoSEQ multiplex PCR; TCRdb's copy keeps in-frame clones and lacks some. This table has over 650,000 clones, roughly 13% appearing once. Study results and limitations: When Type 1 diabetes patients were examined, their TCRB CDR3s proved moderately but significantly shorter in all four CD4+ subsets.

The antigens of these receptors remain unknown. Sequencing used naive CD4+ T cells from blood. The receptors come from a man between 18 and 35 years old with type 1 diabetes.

CDR3 region: CAWQEGGQNIQYF. The CDR3 region has the DNA TGTGCCTGGCAGGAGGGGGGCCAAAACATTCAGTACTTC. The rearrangement joins TRBV30 to TRBJ2-4; possibly TRBD1 or TRBD2 for D (6 bases each). V was trimmed by 5 bases and J by 5 bases, leaving 13 bases between them. Per the germline V gene, CDR1 is GTSNPN and CDR2 is SVGIG (reference sequence). The CDR3 has 13 residues.

The CDR3 protein is CASSHPGPFLPLHF. CDR3 nucleotides: TGTGCCAGCAGCCATCCGGGCCCCTTTCTACCCCTCCACTTT. V usage is TRBV14 and J usage is TRBJ1-6; no firm D call. Per germline, CDR1 SGHDN and CDR2 FVKESK. Trimming left V 3 bases short and J 12 bases short, with 15 bases between. The CDR3 runs to 14 residues.

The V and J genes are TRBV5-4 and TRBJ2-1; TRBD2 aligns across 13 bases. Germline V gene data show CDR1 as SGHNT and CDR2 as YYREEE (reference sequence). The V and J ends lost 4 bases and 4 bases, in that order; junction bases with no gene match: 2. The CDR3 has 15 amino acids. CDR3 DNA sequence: TGTGCCAGCAGCCGGACTAGCGGGGGTTACAATGAGCAGTTCTTC. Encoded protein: CASSRTSGGYNEQFF.

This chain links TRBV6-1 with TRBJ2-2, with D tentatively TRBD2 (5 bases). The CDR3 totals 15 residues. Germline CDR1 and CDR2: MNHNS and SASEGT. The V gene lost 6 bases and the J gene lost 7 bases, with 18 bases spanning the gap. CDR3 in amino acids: CASRLGYSPVGELFF. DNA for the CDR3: TGTGCCAGCAGACTAGGGTACTCACCGGTCGGGGAGCTGTTTTTT.

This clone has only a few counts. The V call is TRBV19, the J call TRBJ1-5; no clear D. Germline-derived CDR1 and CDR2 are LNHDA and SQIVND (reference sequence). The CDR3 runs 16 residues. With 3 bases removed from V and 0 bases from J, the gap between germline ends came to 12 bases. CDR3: CASSIRGGNSNQPQHF. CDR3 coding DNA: TGTGCCAGTAGTATTCGTGGAGGGAATAGCAATCAGCCCCAGCATTTT.

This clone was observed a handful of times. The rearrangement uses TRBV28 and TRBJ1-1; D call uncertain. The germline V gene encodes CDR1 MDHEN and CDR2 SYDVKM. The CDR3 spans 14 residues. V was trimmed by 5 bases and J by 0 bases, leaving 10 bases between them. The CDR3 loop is CASSTVSMNTEAFF. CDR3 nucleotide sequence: TGTGCCAGCAGTACAGTCTCAATGAACACTGAAGCTTTCTTT.

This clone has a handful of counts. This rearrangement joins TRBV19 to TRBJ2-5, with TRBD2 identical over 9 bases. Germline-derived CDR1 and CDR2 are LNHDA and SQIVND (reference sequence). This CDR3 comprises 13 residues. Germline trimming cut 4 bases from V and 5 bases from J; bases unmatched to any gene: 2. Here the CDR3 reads CASSRGLAETQYF. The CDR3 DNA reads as TGTGCCAGTAGTAGAGGACTAGCGGAGACCCAGTACTTC.

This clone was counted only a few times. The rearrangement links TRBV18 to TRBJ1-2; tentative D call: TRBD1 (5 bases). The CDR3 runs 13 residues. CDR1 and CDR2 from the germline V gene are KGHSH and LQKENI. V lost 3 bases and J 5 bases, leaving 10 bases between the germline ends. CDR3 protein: CASSPRDEYGYTF. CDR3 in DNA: TGTGCCAGCTCACCCCGGGACGAGTATGGCTACACCTTC.

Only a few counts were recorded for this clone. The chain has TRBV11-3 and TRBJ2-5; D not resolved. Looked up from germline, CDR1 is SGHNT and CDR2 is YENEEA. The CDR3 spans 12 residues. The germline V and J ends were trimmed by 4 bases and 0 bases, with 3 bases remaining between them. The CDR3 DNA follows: TGTGCCAGCAGCTGGTACCAAGAGACCCAGTACTTC. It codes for CASSWYQETQYF.

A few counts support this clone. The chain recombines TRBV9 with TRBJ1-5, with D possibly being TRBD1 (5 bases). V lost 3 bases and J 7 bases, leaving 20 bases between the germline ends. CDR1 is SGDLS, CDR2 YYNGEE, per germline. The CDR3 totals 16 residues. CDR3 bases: TGTGCCAGCAGCGCCGGGGTCGGGGACCGTCAGCAGCCCCAGCATTTT. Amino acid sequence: CASSAGVGDRQQPQHF.

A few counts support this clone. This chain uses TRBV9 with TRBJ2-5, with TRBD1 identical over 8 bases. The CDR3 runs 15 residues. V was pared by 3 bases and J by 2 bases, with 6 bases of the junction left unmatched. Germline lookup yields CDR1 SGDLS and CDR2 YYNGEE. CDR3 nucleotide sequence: TGTGCCAGCAGCGCCGACAGGGGACGACAAGAGACCCAGTACTTC. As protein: CASSADRGRQETQYF. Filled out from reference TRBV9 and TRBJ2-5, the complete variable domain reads DSGVTQTPKHLITATGQRVTLRCSPRSGDLSVYWYQQSLDQGLQFLIQYYNGEERAKGNILERFSAQQFPDLHSELNLSSLELGDSALYFCASSADRGRQETQYFGPGTRLLVL.

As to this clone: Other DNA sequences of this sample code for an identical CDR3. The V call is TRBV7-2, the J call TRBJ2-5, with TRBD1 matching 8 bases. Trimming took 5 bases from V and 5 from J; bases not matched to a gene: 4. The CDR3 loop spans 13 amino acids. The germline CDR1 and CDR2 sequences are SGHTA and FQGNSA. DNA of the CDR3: TGTGCCAGCAGCCCTCGACAGGGGGAGACCCAGTACTTC. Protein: CASSPRQGETQYF.

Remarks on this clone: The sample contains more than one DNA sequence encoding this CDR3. For the CDR3, the DNA is TGCAGCGTTGGGACAGGTAATCAGCCCCAGCATTTT. Protein sequence: CSVGTGNQPQHF. The V call is TRBV29-1, the J call TRBJ1-5, with 7 bases identical to TRBD1. Germline values: CDR1 SQVTM, CDR2 ANQGSEA. Trimming took 4 bases from V and 4 from J; bases not matched to a gene: 1. This CDR3 has 12 residues.

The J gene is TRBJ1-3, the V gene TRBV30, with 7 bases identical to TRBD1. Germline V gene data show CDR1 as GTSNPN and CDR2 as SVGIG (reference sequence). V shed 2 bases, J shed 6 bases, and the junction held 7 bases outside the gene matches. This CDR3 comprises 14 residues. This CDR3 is CAWSRQGGSNTIYF. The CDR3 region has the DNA TGTGCCTGGAGTAGACAGGGAGGTTCAAACACCATATATTTT.

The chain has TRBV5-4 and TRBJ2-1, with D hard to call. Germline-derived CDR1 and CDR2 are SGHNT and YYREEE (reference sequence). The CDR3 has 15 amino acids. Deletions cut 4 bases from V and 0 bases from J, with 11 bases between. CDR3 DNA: TGTGCCAGCAGCCTTCAGCTCTCCTCCTACAATGAGCAGTTCTTC. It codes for CASSLQLSSYNEQFF.

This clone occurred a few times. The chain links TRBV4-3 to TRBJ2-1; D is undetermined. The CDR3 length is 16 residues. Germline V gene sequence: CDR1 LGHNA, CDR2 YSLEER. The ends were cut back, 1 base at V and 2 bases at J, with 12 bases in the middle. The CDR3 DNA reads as TGCGCCAGCAGCCAAGCGCGTAGTGTCGCCTACAATGAGCAGTTCTTC. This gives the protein CASSQARSVAYNEQFF.